The rows below give T cell receptor beta chains drawn from one sample of a study of OX40 agonist ivuxolimab in advanced cancers. Clones were read by immunoSEQ multiplex PCR, and TCRdb kept only the in-frame ones, dropping some. The sample includes about 69,000 clones, approximately 90% of them seen just once. Here the sequenced sample was CD4+ or CD8+ T cells sorted from blood, taken in a trial of the OX40 agonist ivuxolimab. These receptor sequences come from an adult with an advanced solid tumor such as melanoma, head and neck, liver or kidney cancer. Each CDR3 is given with its conserved first and last residue. Fields, in order: J gene, clone size, V gene, D gene, CDR3 protein, CDR3 DNA. A D gene is named only where the DNA matches it firmly. Where a row states a size, it is once, few, many or the class of an expanded clone; other rows omit it.

j_gene: TRBJ2-7; abundance: -; v_gene: TRBV9; d_gene: -; CDR3aa: CASSRQNTPYEQYF; CDR3nt: TGTGCCAGCAGCCGACAGAACACCCCCTACGAGCAGTACTTC
j_gene: TRBJ1-1; abundance: -; v_gene: TRBV7-9; d_gene: -; CDR3aa: CASSLVGLNTEAFF; CDR3nt: TGTGCCAGCAGCTTAGTAGGATTGAACACTGAAGCTTTCTTT
j_gene: TRBJ2-6; abundance: -; v_gene: TRBV4-1; d_gene: -; CDR3aa: CASSLGYSGANVLTF; CDR3nt: TGCGCCAGCAGCCTCGGTTACTCTGGGGCCAACGTCCTGACTTTC
j_gene: TRBJ2-3; abundance: -; v_gene: TRBV19; d_gene: -; CDR3aa: CASSSQMVDTQYF; CDR3nt: TGTGCCAGTAGTAGCCAAATGGTAGATACGCAGTATTTT
j_gene: TRBJ2-1; abundance: -; v_gene: TRBV5-5; d_gene: TRBD2; CDR3aa: CASSPGTSGSVYEQFF; CDR3nt: TGTGCCAGCAGCCCTGGGACTAGCGGGAGTGTCTATGAGCAGTTCTTC
j_gene: TRBJ1-5; abundance: -; v_gene: TRBV7-9; d_gene: -; CDR3aa: CASSFGGQNQPQHF; CDR3nt: TGTGCCAGCAGCTTCGGGGGGCAAAATCAGCCCCAGCATTTT
j_gene: TRBJ2-7; abundance: -; v_gene: TRBV11-2; d_gene: -; CDR3aa: CASSQSGRGHEQYF; CDR3nt: TGTGCCAGCAGCCAGAGTGGCAGGGGCCACGAGCAGTACTTC
j_gene: TRBJ2-4; abundance: once; v_gene: TRBV6-5; d_gene: -; CDR3aa: CASRTGENIQYF; CDR3nt: TGTGCCAGCAGGACCGGAGAAAACATTCAGTACTTC
j_gene: TRBJ1-1; abundance: -; v_gene: TRBV5-1; d_gene: -; CDR3aa: CASSRGPNTEAFF; CDR3nt: TGCGCCAGCAGCCGGGGACCGAACACTGAAGCTTTCTTT
j_gene: TRBJ1-6; abundance: once; v_gene: TRBV6-5; d_gene: TRBD1; CDR3aa: CASGEQTGRNSPLHF; CDR3nt: TGTGCCAGCGGGGAGCAGACAGGGAGGAATTCACCCCTCCACTTT
j_gene: TRBJ2-1; abundance: -; v_gene: TRBV6-5; d_gene: TRBD1; CDR3aa: CASRDRGPNNEQFF; CDR3nt: TGTGCCAGTAGGGACAGGGGGCCGAACAATGAGCAGTTCTTC